This T cell receptor (beta chain) was sequenced for a study of PD-1 blockade in classical Hodgkin lymphoma. As for time point: cycle 4 day 1 (C4D1), after about 6 weeks of nivolumab. Following autologous stem cell transplantation, relapse occurred in every patient, and exposure to brentuximab vedotin varied. The patients, who had relapsed/refractory classical Hodgkin lymphoma, achieved best responses of complete response, partial response or progressive disease. The V and J ends lost 2 bases and 10 bases respectively, with 16 bases between them. The CDR3 length is 15 residues. Per the germline V gene, CDR1 is SGDLS and CDR2 is YYNGEE. Remarks on this clone: Its antigen is as yet unknown.

Notes on the study in general: With CD4+ cells, TCR diversity rose significantly by C4D1, but not with CD8+ cells. The study reported lower baseline TCR diversity in newly diagnosed patients than in healthy donors. Complete responders had baseline diversity similar to newly diagnosed patients.

Here immunoSEQ multiplex PCR was the method, and the copy in TCRdb shows in-frame clones only, minus some. This table holds about 44,000 clones, just over 65% found once. The receptor's source is a human donor with classical Hodgkin lymphoma. The specimen comprised peripheral blood mononuclear cells (PBMCs), sampled before the fourth cycle of nivolumab. The V and J genes are TRBV9 and TRBJ1-6; maybe TRBD1 (5 bases). The CDR3 sequence is CASSVGDSLQSPLHF. The DNA for the CDR3 is TGTGCCAGCAGCGTGGGTGACAGCCTACAATCACCCCTCCACTTT.